The text below deals with one T cell receptor (beta chain). Its antigen is unknown. The data belong to a study of vaccination and CD4 T cells after COVID-19. The assay that was used to sequence DNA from cultured CD4+ T cells was the Oncomine TCR Beta short-read assay. TCRdb itself ran the PCR reads through MiXCR, one entry per CDR3 protein. This sample yields about 20,000 distinct CDR3 sequences, of which under 65% are seen a single time; 9.6% belongs to the top ten. Treatment meaning: approximately 11-day PBMC culture with coronavirus spike peptide pools or control peptides (ViraFEST assay). Trimming stripped 3 bases from V and 0 bases from J, with 6 bases between. The CDR3 length is 14 residues.

This clonotype was sampled from a human donor who had recovered from COVID-19. The chain recombines TRBV12-3 or TRBV12-4 with TRBJ2-4; no clear D. Source material: CD4+ T cells from blood, cultured in vitro. The CDR3 DNA sequence: TGTGCCAGCAGTTTGGGGTCAGCCAAAAACATTCAGTACTTC. Protein: CASSLGSAKNIQYF.